The 27 T cell receptor beta chains given below trace back to one sample, sequenced in a study of CD8+ T cells in alopecia areata. Once RNA had been extracted, it was reverse transcribed into cDNA to act as the sequencing template. Assay: immunoSEQ multiplex PCR; the TCRdb copy retains only in-frame clones and omits some. The data hold some 160,000 clones, with about two thirds observed a single time. Sample: CD8+ T cells sorted from blood. These receptors came from a human donor in good health.

V and J are TRBV9 and TRBJ2-7; weak D call: TRBD2 (6 bases). The CDR3 totals 13 residues. V lost 3 bases, J lost 6 bases, and 13 bases lay in between. Germline loops: CDR1 SGDLS, CDR2 YYNGEE. The chain's CDR3 is CASSGAGLGEQYF. For the CDR3, the DNA is TGTGCCAGCAGCGGGGCGGGACTCGGCGAGCAGTACTTC.

The chain carries TRBV6-5 and TRBJ1-1; D may be TRBD1 (5 bases). CDR1 MNHEY and CDR2 SVGAGI come from the germline V gene. The length of the CDR3 is 13 residues. Trimming took 0 bases from V and 7 from J, leaving 9 bases between them. In DNA, the CDR3 is TGTGCCAGCAGTTACTCGGGGCAGCATGAAGCTTTCTTT. Translated, it gives CASSYSGQHEAFF.

This chain connects TRBV4-1 to TRBJ2-1; tentatively, D is TRBD2 (6 bases). CDR3 length: 16 residues. CDR1 and CDR2 from the germline V gene are MGHRA and YSYEKL. V lost 4 bases and J 7 bases, leaving 20 bases between the germline ends. The CDR3 here is CASSLRRASERNEQFF. CDR3 nucleotide sequence: TGCGCCAGCAGCCTCCGGCGGGCTAGCGAAAGGAATGAGCAGTTCTTC.

This chain links TRBV19 with TRBJ1-5; the D gene is possibly TRBD1 (6 bases). Trimming pared 4 bases from V and 5 bases from J, leaving 15 bases between. Germline CDR1 is LNHDA and CDR2 is SQIVND (reference sequence). CDR3 length equals 15 residues. CDR3 in DNA: TGTGCCAGTAGTACGGACCAGGGGCGCCATCAGCCCCAGCATTTT. This codes for CASSTDQGRHQPQHF.

This sequence joins TRBV7-9 and TRBJ2-5; TRBD1 matches at 8 bases. The CDR3 is 14 residues long. The V segment lost 4 bases and the J segment 5 bases; nucleotides outside the gene matches: 6. The germline V gene encodes CDR1 SEHNR and CDR2 FQNEAQ (reference sequence). CDR3 nucleotides: TGTGCCAGCAGCTCAGGGGGCGTATCGGAGACCCAGTACTTC. This sequence encodes CASSSGGVSETQYF.

This clone came up a few times. The chain employs TRBV29-1 and TRBJ2-2; D is perhaps TRBD1 or TRBD2 (6 bases each). Between the trimmed V and J ends, which lost 5 bases and 5 bases, there was a span of 12 bases. In germline, CDR1 is SQVTM, CDR2 ANQGSEA. This CDR3 region has 13 residues. The CDR3 sequence is CSVYGGKTGELFF. The CDR3 DNA follows: TGCAGCGTTTACGGGGGCAAAACCGGGGAGCTGTTTTTT.

This chain links TRBV27 with TRBJ2-2; no clear D. In germline, CDR1 is MNHEY, CDR2 SMNVEV (reference sequence). The CDR3 has 15 residues. The ends were cut back, 0 bases at V and 8 bases at J, with 13 bases in the middle. The CDR3 coding sequence is TGTGCCAGCAGTTTATCCACAGTGTTGCCGGGGGAGCTGTTTTTT. Amino acids: CASSLSTVLPGELFF.

This clone was seen a single time. J is TRBJ2-4 and V is TRBV19; D is ambiguous. In germline, CDR1 is LNHDA, CDR2 SQIVND (reference sequence). This CDR3 region has 17 residues. V lost 1 base to trimming and J lost 0 bases, with 13 bases between them. The CDR3 DNA is TGTGCCAGTAGTATAGTTCTATCGCGCCAAGCCAAAAACATTCAGTACTTC. Protein sequence: CASSIVLSRQAKNIQYF.

V and J are TRBV6-5 and TRBJ1-5; D call uncertain. V lost 0 bases and J lost 1, with 7 bases in between. From germline, CDR1 is MNHEY and CDR2 SVGAGI. The CDR3 has 15 residues. Here the CDR3 reads CASSYSEGSNQPQHF. The CDR3 bases are TGTGCCAGCAGTTACTCTGAGGGAAGCAATCAGCCCCAGCATTTT.

A few counts support this clone. The gene calls are TRBV29-1 and TRBJ1-2; D gene uncertain. There are 11 residues in the CDR3. The V end lost 3 bases, the J end lost 0 bases, and 2 bases lay between the germline ends. Germline V gives CDR1 SQVTM, CDR2 ANQGSEA. The CDR3 is CSVEANYGYTF. The CDR3 DNA follows: TGCAGCGTTGAGGCTAACTATGGCTACACCTTC.

This clone appeared a single time. The rearrangement uses TRBV27 and TRBJ1-5, with D tentatively TRBD1 (5 bases). This CDR3 is built from 13 residues. Between the trimmed V and J ends, which lost 6 bases and 6 bases, there was a span of 12 bases. Germline CDR1 is MNHEY and CDR2 is SMNVEV (reference sequence). The CDR3 reads CASSEGPTQPQHF. The CDR3, as DNA: TGTGCCAGCAGCGAGGGGCCGACTCAGCCCCAGCATTTT.

This chain joins TRBV11-2 and TRBJ2-7; TRBD2 is a possible D gene (5 bases). The V and J ends lost 5 bases and 5 bases respectively, with 10 bases between them. Germline V gene lookup returns CDR1 SGHAT and CDR2 FQNNGV. This CDR3 contains 12 residues. CDR3 nucleotide sequence: TGTGCCAGCAGCCCTCGACTACACGAGCAGTACTTC. The encoded protein is CASSPRLHEQYF.

The table lists this clone with a few counts. The CDR3 loop reads CSARKETQYF. The CDR3 nucleotides are TGCAGTGCCCGAAAAGAGACCCAGTACTTC. The V gene is TRBV20-1, the J gene TRBJ2-5; D unclear. The ends were cut back, 6 bases at V and 3 bases at J, with 5 bases in the middle. This CDR3 has 10 residues. Germline lookup yields CDR1 DFQATT and CDR2 SNEGSKA (reference sequence).

The chain combines TRBV27 with TRBJ2-1, with D perhaps matching TRBD1 or TRBD2 (7 bases each). V lost 6 bases and J lost 4, with 19 bases in between. The length of the CDR3 is 16 residues. Germline assignment: CDR1 MNHEY and CDR2 SMNVEV (reference sequence). CDR3 protein: CASRGTPGGAYNEQFF. The CDR3 bases are TGTGCCAGCAGAGGGACTCCAGGGGGGGCTTACAATGAGCAGTTCTTC.

The chain couples TRBV4-1 to TRBJ2-1, with TRBD2 matching 11 bases. Trimming cost V 4 bases and J 6 bases; bases outside gene matches: 5. CDR3 length: 15 residues. CDR1 and CDR2 from the germline V gene are MGHRA and YSYEKL. In DNA, the CDR3 is TGCGCCAGCAGCCTCCTAGCGGGAGGTCTCAATGAGCAGTTCTTC. It is translated as CASSLLAGGLNEQFF.

This clone was detected a few times. The chain combines TRBV27 with TRBJ2-7, with D uncertain. CDR1 and CDR2 (germline): MNHEY, SMNVEV (reference sequence). V was shortened by 2 bases and J by 0 bases, with 5 bases between the two germline ends. This CDR3 is built from 13 residues. CDR3 amino acids: CASSLRASYEQYF. CDR3 DNA sequence: TGTGCCAGCAGTTTACGGGCCTCCTACGAGCAGTACTTC.

DNA of the CDR3: TGTGCCAGCAGCCCGGCGGGGGACAGGGGATACCAAGAGACCCAGTACTTC. Protein sequence: CASSPAGDRGYQETQYF. V gene TRBV7-9 combines with J gene TRBJ2-5; TRBD1 matches at 10 bases. Germline loops: CDR1 SEHNR, CDR2 FQNEAQ (reference sequence). V dropped 5 bases and J dropped 0; count of bases not matched to a gene: 9. The CDR3 totals 17 residues.

J is TRBJ1-5 and V is TRBV5-1; weak D call: TRBD1 (6 bases). Looked up from germline, CDR1 is SGHRS and CDR2 is YFSETQ. The CDR3 extends over 15 amino acids. V dropped 4 bases and J dropped 0 bases, with 11 bases sitting between them. The CDR3 coding sequence is TGCGCCAGCAGCCTCACAGGGTATAGCAATCAGCCCCAGCATTTT. Translated: CASSLTGYSNQPQHF.

CDR3 in amino acids: CASRDRTANTGELFF. The DNA of the CDR3 is TGTGCCAGCAGAGACAGGACCGCGAACACCGGGGAGCTGTTTTTT. The chain couples TRBV27 to TRBJ2-2, with D possibly being TRBD1 (6 bases). The V end was cut by 6 bases, the J end by 0 bases, with 11 bases between. Germline-derived CDR1 and CDR2 are MNHEY and SMNVEV (reference sequence). CDR3 length: 15 amino acids.

The chain has TRBV27 and TRBJ1-1; no firm D call. Trimming left V 3 bases short and J 0 bases short, with 5 bases between. Germline CDR1 MNHEY, CDR2 SMNVEV (reference sequence). The CDR3 runs 13 residues. The CDR3: CASSFTMNTEAFF. CDR3 bases: TGTGCCAGCAGTTTCACCATGAACACTGAAGCTTTCTTT.

This chain uses TRBV9 with TRBJ2-2; tentative D call: TRBD2 (6 bases). The CDR3 totals 17 residues. V lost 0 bases to trimming and J lost 4 bases, with 16 bases between them. Looked up from germline, CDR1 is SGDLS and CDR2 is YYNGEE. The CDR3 sequence: CASSVAQAGRGTGELFF. The CDR3 nucleotides read TGTGCCAGCAGCGTAGCCCAGGCAGGGCGGGGCACCGGGGAGCTGTTTTTT.

This sequence joins TRBV13 and TRBJ2-7, with TRBD2 matching over 8 bases. This CDR3 is built from 15 residues. CDR1 PRHDT and CDR2 FYEKMQ come from the germline V gene (reference sequence). The ends lost 8 bases at V and 0 bases at J; junction bases unmatched: 9. The CDR3 spells CASGSTAGGSYEQYF. The CDR3 coding sequence is TGTGCCAGCGGTTCAACGGCGGGAGGCTCCTACGAGCAGTACTTC. Combining the CDR3 with reference TRBV13 and TRBJ2-7 gives the whole variable domain AAGVIQSPRHLIKEKRETATLKCYPIPRHDTVYWYQQGPGQDPQFLISFYEKMQSDKGSIPDRFSAQQFSDYHSELNMSSLELGDSALYFCASGSTAGGSYEQYFGPGTRLTVT.

This clone was counted once. In DNA, the CDR3 is TGCAGCGCCCGGGACAGCTACTCTGGGGCCAACGTCCTGACTTTC. Its translation: CSARDSYSGANVLTF. The rearrangement links TRBV29-1 to TRBJ2-6, with TRBD1 matching over 7 bases. The CDR3 is 15 amino acids. Unmatched junction bases numbered 6, after V lost 7 bases and J lost 0 bases. Germline V gene sequence: CDR1 SQVTM, CDR2 ANQGSEA.

This clone is categorized as medium-sized (0.01 to 0.1%). CDR3: CASSMEGVEPQHF. DNA of the CDR3: TGTGCCAGTAGTATGGAGGGCGTGGAGCCCCAGCATTTT. This sequence joins TRBV19 and TRBJ1-5; no clear D. Looked up from germline, CDR1 is LNHDA and CDR2 is SQIVND (reference sequence). There are 13 residues in the CDR3. The germline V and J ends were trimmed by 3 bases and 8 bases, with 11 bases remaining between them.

The chain recombines TRBV29-1 with TRBJ2-1, with D perhaps TRBD2 (6 bases). The CDR3 consists of 14 residues. V was pared by 6 bases and J by 8 bases, with 20 bases between. Germline V gene lookup returns CDR1 SQVTM and CDR2 ANQGSEA. The CDR3 spells CSVPGRRMSDEQFF. For the CDR3, the DNA is TGCAGCGTGCCCGGGAGAAGGATGTCCGATGAGCAGTTCTTC.

This chain links TRBV7-2 with TRBJ2-5; either TRBD1 or TRBD2 may supply D (6 bases each). The CDR3 is 14 amino acids. Trimming left V 0 bases short and J 5 bases short, with 10 bases between. From germline, CDR1 is SGHTA and CDR2 FQGNSA. CDR3 amino acids: CASSLARGGETQYF. CDR3 coding DNA: TGTGCCAGCAGCTTAGCCAGGGGAGGTGAGACCCAGTACTTC.

This clone was found a few times. The chain uses TRBV25-1 and TRBJ1-1; the D is unclear. This CDR3 is built from 12 residues. Per germline, CDR1 MGHDK and CDR2 SYGVNS. Deletions cut 2 bases from V and 1 base from J, with 2 bases between. CDR3 nucleotides: TGTGCCAGCAGTGAACAGAACACTGAAGCTTTCTTT. This encodes CASSEQNTEAFF.